The rows below give T cell receptor beta chains drawn from one sample of a study of cytomegalovirus exposure and HLA in healthy donors. TCRdb keeps only in-frame clones here, not all; method: immunoSEQ multiplex PCR. This table has about 76,000 clones, 78% appearing once. The sequenced material came from PBMCs. The receptors come from a woman in her 40s in good health and CMV-seropositive. CDR3s include the opening cysteine and the closing phenylalanine or tryptophan. Fields, in order: V gene, clone size, D gene, J gene, CDR3 length, CDR3 DNA, CDR3 protein. D genes are given only for firm matches. Clone size, where shown, is once, few, many, or a class for clones that have expanded.

TRBV2	.	TRBD1	TRBJ1-2	12	TGTGCCAGCAGTGAGACAGGGCCGGGCTACACCTTC	CASSETGPGYTF
TRBV6-5	.	.	TRBJ1-6	15	TGTGCCAGCAGTCAGGGAAGGTCCTATAATTCACCCCTCCACTTT	CASSQGRSYNSPLHF
TRBV5-1	.	TRBD1	TRBJ2-3	16	TGCGCCAGCAGCTTGCAGGCTAGGGGGCCCACAGATACGCAGTATTTT	CASSLQARGPTDTQYF
TRBV27	once	TRBD2	TRBJ2-1	16	TGTGCCAGCACCATTAGCGGGGGGGCCGGCTACAATGAGCAGTTCTTC	CASTISGGAGYNEQFF
TRBV4-2	.	.	TRBJ2-2	16	TGTGCCAGCAGCCAAGATTCCCGTCCGAACACCGGGGAGCTGTTTTTT	CASSQDSRPNTGELFF
TRBV6-5	.	.	TRBJ2-2	14	TGTGCCACCTCCCAAGCGACGAACACCGGGGAGCTGTTTTTT	CATSQATNTGELFF
TRBV29-1	.	.	TRBJ2-1	11	TGCAGCGTTGGTTGGCAGTTAAAGCAGTTCTTC	CSVGWQLKQFF
TRBV19	.	TRBD1	TRBJ1-1	13	TGTGCCAGTAGTAGAACAGGGGACACTGAAGCTTTCTTT	CASSRTGDTEAFF
TRBV4-1	.	.	TRBJ2-3	16	TGCGCCAGCAGCCGGGGGCGCACCTCGGGCCCAGATACGCAGTATTTT	CASSRGRTSGPDTQYF
TRBV28	.	.	TRBJ1-5	13	TGTGCCAGCAGTATGGTCGCCGGTCAGCCCCAGCATTTT	CASSMVAGQPQHF
TRBV9	.	TRBD2	TRBJ2-1	15	TGTGCCAGCAGCGTAGGGGCGACTAGCGCCAATGAGCAGTTCTTC	CASSVGATSANEQFF
TRBV5-1	.	.	TRBJ2-4	22	TGCGCCAGCAGCTCGTACTTACAGGAAAGACGTACCTACGGTATAGCCAAAAACATTCAGTACTTC	CASSSYLQERRTYGIAKNIQYF
TRBV25-1	.	.	TRBJ2-7	15	TGTGCCAGCAGTGAATCAGGATGGGTACGGATCCAGCAGTACTTC	CASSESGWVRIQQYF
TRBV5-4	.	.	TRBJ2-7	15	TGTGCCAGCAGCTTGTCCAGCGGGTCCTCCTACGAGCAGTACTTC	CASSLSSGSSYEQYF
TRBV5-1	.	TRBD1	TRBJ1-4	16	TGCGCCAGCAGCATCGGACAGGGGTCTTATGGTGAAAAACTGTTTTTT	CASSIGQGSYGEKLFF
TRBV2	.	TRBD1	TRBJ1-6	13	TGTGCCAGCGCCGGGACAGGGGATTCACCCCTCCACTTT	CASAGTGDSPLHF
TRBV6-5	.	.	TRBJ2-7	13	TGTGCCAGCAGCCGGGAGAGTACCTACGAGCAGTACTTC	CASSRESTYEQYF
TRBV7-9	.	TRBD2	TRBJ2-2	16	TGTTCCAGCAGCAGTGGGACTAGCGGGTACACCGGGGAGCTGTTTTTT	CSSSSGTSGYTGELFF
TRBV28	.	TRBD2	TRBJ2-7	16	TGTGCCAGCAGTTTACTCGGGACTAGCGGACGCTACGAGCAGTACTTC	CASSLLGTSGRYEQYF
TRBV7-3	.	TRBD2	TRBJ2-3	14	TGTGCCAGCACCGCGGGGGGAAGCACAGATACGCAGTATTTT	CASTAGGSTDTQYF
TRBV28	once	.	TRBJ1-3	15	TGTGCCAGTGGAGCGGGCCGCGTCGATGGAAACACCATATATTTT	CASGAGRVDGNTIYF
TRBV29-1	.	.	TRBJ1-4	13	TGCAGCGTTGAAGATGTAAGGGGGGAAAAACTGTTTTTT	CSVEDVRGEKLFF
TRBV2	.	TRBD1	TRBJ2-7	13	TGTGCCAGCAGGGGGACTGGGGACAGGACTGAGTACTTC	CASRGTGDRTEYF
TRBV5-4	.	.	TRBJ1-6	18	TGTGCCAGCAGCACGTACGCTGGGGGCAGGTCCTATAATTCACCCCTCCACTTT	CASSTYAGGRSYNSPLHF
TRBV4-2	.	TRBD1	TRBJ1-4	15	TGTGCCAGCAGCCAAGACGGGACAGGTTATGAAAAACTGTTTTTT	CASSQDGTGYEKLFF
TRBV29-1	.	.	TRBJ2-1	11	TGCAGCGTTGTTCCCGACAATGAGCAGTTCTTC	CSVVPDNEQFF
TRBV5-1	.	TRBD2	TRBJ2-3	16	TGCGCCAGCAGCGACGGGACTAGCGGGAACACAGATACGCAGTATTTT	CASSDGTSGNTDTQYF
TRBV30	few	TRBD1	TRBJ1-6	15	TGTGCCTGGAGTGGAGGGACAGCGAATAATTCACCCCTCCACTTT	CAWSGGTANNSPLHF
TRBV5-1	.	.	TRBJ1-6	15	TGCGCCAGCAGCACATCGACTCTCTATAATTCACCCCTCCACTTT	CASSTSTLYNSPLHF
TRBV10-3	.	TRBD2	TRBJ2-3	16	TGTGCCAGCAAAGCCCTAGCGGGGGGCAGCACAGATACGCAGTATTTT	CASKALAGGSTDTQYF
TRBV5-6	.	.	TRBJ2-5	11	TGTGCCAGCAGCTACAGGGACGCCCAGTACTTC	CASSYRDAQYF
TRBV10-3	.	TRBD2	TRBJ2-3	17	TGTGCCATCAGTGATCCGACTAGCGGGGGGAGCACAGATACGCAGTATTTT	CAISDPTSGGSTDTQYF